This T cell receptor (beta chain) was obtained from a study of T-cell reconstitution after alpha-beta-depleted transplantation in children. Study-wide findings and caveats: At the one-year point after transplant, T-cell counts and TCRbeta diversity were found to come mostly from T cells that had been newly produced. Several hundred graft clones that had expanded were reportedly the source of alpha-beta T cells about two months after transplant.

Molecular barcoding with unique molecular identifiers was used for the TCRbeta library. From the PCR reads, TCRdb called clonotypes with MiXCR, one entry per CDR3 protein. The table includes roughly 570,000 distinct CDR3 sequences, 25% to 30% detected once. This clonotype appeared a few times. The antigen is unknown. The V end was cut by 3 bases, the J end by 2 bases, with 17 bases between. The CDR3 sequence is 17 residues long. CDR1 and CDR2 from the germline V gene are WNHNN and SYGVQD (reference sequence). Here the sequenced sample was PBMCs, taken before TCRalphabeta/CD19-depleted stem cell transplant. The TCR sequence derives from a boy younger than two with Wiskott-Aldrich syndrome, due to receive a stem cell transplant. The rearrangement links TRBV10-1 to TRBJ1-5; perhaps TRBD1 as D (5 bases). CDR3 sequence (DNA): TGCGCCAGCAGTGACCCAAGACAGCGTTGGGGCAATCAGCCCCAGCATTTT. Its translation is CASSDPRQRWGNQPQHF.